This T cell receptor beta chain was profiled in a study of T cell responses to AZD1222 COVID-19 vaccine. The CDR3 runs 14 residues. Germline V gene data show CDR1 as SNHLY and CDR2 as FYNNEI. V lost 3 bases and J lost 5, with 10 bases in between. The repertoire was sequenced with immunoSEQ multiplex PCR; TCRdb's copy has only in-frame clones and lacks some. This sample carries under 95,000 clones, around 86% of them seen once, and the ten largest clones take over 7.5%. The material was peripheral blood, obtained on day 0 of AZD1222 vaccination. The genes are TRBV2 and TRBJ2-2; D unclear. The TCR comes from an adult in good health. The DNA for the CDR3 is TGTGCCAGCAGTGAGGTGACCCGGACCGGGGAGCTGTTTTTT. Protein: CASSEVTRTGELFF.